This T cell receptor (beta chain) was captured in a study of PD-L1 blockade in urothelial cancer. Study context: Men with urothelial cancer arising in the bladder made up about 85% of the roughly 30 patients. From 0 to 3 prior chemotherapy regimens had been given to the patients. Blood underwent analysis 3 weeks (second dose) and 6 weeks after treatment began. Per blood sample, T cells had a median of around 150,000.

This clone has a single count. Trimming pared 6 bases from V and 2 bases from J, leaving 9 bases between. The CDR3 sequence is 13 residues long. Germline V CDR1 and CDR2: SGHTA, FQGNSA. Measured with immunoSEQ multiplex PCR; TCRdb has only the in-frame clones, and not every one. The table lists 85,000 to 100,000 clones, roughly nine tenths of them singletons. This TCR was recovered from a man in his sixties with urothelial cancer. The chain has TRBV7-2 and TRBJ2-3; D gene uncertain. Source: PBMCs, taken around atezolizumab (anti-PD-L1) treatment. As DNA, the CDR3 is TGTGCCAGCAGGTGGGCCGCCACAGATACGCAGTATTTT. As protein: CASRWAATDTQYF.